This TCR beta chain is drawn from a study of cytomegalovirus exposure and HLA in healthy donors. Study-wide findings and caveats: 87-base-pair reads could not separate some V segments, including TRBV6-2 and TRBV6-3. High sensitivity and specificity were reportedly achieved when the classifier diagnosed cytomegalovirus status. Later genetic work tied a missense DCLRE1C variant to beta-chain V and J trimming.

Donors counted as nominally healthy when sampled, yet unrecorded immune exposures were likely. PCR used 60 Vbeta primers and 13 Jbeta primers. The protocol was immunoSEQ multiplex PCR, while the TCRdb copy is restricted to in-frame clones and leaves out a portion. The profile covers over 100,000 clones, with about three fifths appearing a single time and less than 12% taken by the ten largest. The CDR3 is made up of 13 amino acids. Per the germline V gene, CDR1 is SGHNT and CDR2 is YYREEE (reference sequence). The V end lost 0 bases, the J end lost 10 bases, and 8 bases lay between the germline ends. Concerning this clone itself: What it binds is unknown.

The rearrangement uses TRBV5-4 and TRBJ1-6, with D perhaps TRBD1 (6 bases). The sequence derives from a man aged 40-49 years in good health and CMV-seropositive. Specimen: PBMCs. The CDR3: CASSLVQGSPLHF. CDR3 DNA: TGTGCCAGCAGCTTGGTTCAGGGGTCACCCCTCCACTTT.